Listed below are T cell receptor beta chains from one sample, sequenced in a study of blood T cell repertoires in COVID-19. This table comes from immunoSEQ multiplex PCR, and its TCRdb copy is limited to in-frame clones, with some not included. The sample shows over 250,000 clones, about 87% of them seen only once. Source material: PBMCs or T cells enriched from blood (not recorded which). The source of these receptors is a woman in her 30s who had recovered from COVID-19. CDR3s include the opening cysteine and the closing phenylalanine or tryptophan. Each record gives: CDR3 DNA, CDR3 protein, clone size, J gene, D gene, CDR3 length, V gene. A D gene is named only where the DNA matches it firmly. The size of a clone is reported for some rows only, either as once, few or many, or as a class for expanded clones.

CDR3nt: TGTGCCAGCAGTTACGAGGGAACCTACGAGCAGTACTTC; CDR3aa: CASSYEGTYEQYF; abundance: NA; j_gene: TRBJ2-7; d_gene: NA; len: 13; v_gene: TRBV6-5
CDR3nt: TGTGCCAGCAGCCAAGATCTGAGCACTGAAGCTTTCTTT; CDR3aa: CASSQDLSTEAFF; abundance: NA; j_gene: TRBJ1-1; d_gene: NA; len: 13; v_gene: TRBV14
CDR3nt: TGTGCCAGCAGCTACAGTGATGGCTACACCTTC; CDR3aa: CASSYSDGYTF; abundance: NA; j_gene: TRBJ1-2; d_gene: NA; len: 11; v_gene: TRBV5-6
CDR3nt: TGCGCCAGCAGCCAAGCGGTAGTCCGACGGGATCAGCCCCAGCATTTT; CDR3aa: CASSQAVVRRDQPQHF; abundance: few; j_gene: TRBJ1-5; d_gene: NA; len: 16; v_gene: TRBV4-3
CDR3nt: TGTGCCAGCACCCTAGCGGTAAACACTGAAGCTTTCTTT; CDR3aa: CASTLAVNTEAFF; abundance: NA; j_gene: TRBJ1-1; d_gene: NA; len: 13; v_gene: TRBV7-9
CDR3nt: TGCGCCAGCAGCCCCCTCTTGCGGGGGACTGAAGCTTTCTTT; CDR3aa: CASSPLLRGTEAFF; abundance: NA; j_gene: TRBJ1-1; d_gene: NA; len: 14; v_gene: TRBV4-1
CDR3nt: TGTGCCAGCACCGACTTGACTAGCGGGGGCTACAATGAGCAGTTCTTC; CDR3aa: CASTDLTSGGYNEQFF; abundance: NA; j_gene: TRBJ2-1; d_gene: TRBD2; len: 16; v_gene: TRBV5-4
CDR3nt: TGCAGTGCCCTCAGGACAGATAAGGAGTACTTC; CDR3aa: CSALRTDKEYF; abundance: NA; j_gene: TRBJ2-7; d_gene: NA; len: 11; v_gene: TRBV20-1
CDR3nt: TGTGCCAGCAGCACCGGGACAGGGCTAAGTGAGCAGTTCTTC; CDR3aa: CASSTGTGLSEQFF; abundance: NA; j_gene: TRBJ2-1; d_gene: TRBD1; len: 14; v_gene: TRBV11-2
CDR3nt: TGCGCCAGCAGCCTCAGTCTTAGCGGGGGGGCCGCGTACGAGCAGTACTTC; CDR3aa: CASSLSLSGGAAYEQYF; abundance: NA; j_gene: TRBJ2-7; d_gene: TRBD2; len: 17; v_gene: TRBV5-1
CDR3nt: TGTGCCAGCAGCCAAGCGTCTAGCGGGGGAGGGGGTGAGCAGTTCTTC; CDR3aa: CASSQASSGGGGEQFF; abundance: NA; j_gene: TRBJ2-1; d_gene: TRBD2; len: 16; v_gene: TRBV3-1/TRBV3-2
CDR3nt: TGTGCCAGCAGCTTAAATCGCGGAACCGGGAATGAGCAGTTCTTC; CDR3aa: CASSLNRGTGNEQFF; abundance: NA; j_gene: TRBJ2-1; d_gene: NA; len: 15; v_gene: TRBV11-3
CDR3nt: TGTGCCAGCAGCTTACTAGGCTCAGAGACCCAGTACTTC; CDR3aa: CASSLLGSETQYF; abundance: NA; j_gene: TRBJ2-5; d_gene: NA; len: 13; v_gene: TRBV7-9
CDR3nt: TGTGCCAGCGGGATCAGGGGCCCTAATTCACCCCTCCACTTT; CDR3aa: CASGIRGPNSPLHF; abundance: NA; j_gene: TRBJ1-6; d_gene: NA; len: 14; v_gene: TRBV5-4
CDR3nt: TGTGCCAGCAGCCAAGAAACTACCTACGAGCAGTACTTC; CDR3aa: CASSQETTYEQYF; abundance: NA; j_gene: TRBJ2-7; d_gene: NA; len: 13; v_gene: TRBV14
CDR3nt: TGTGCCAGCAGATCGGACAGGGTCTATGGCTACACCTTC; CDR3aa: CASRSDRVYGYTF; abundance: NA; j_gene: TRBJ1-2; d_gene: TRBD1; len: 13; v_gene: TRBV28
CDR3nt: TGTGCCAGTATCAAAATCCATGTAGCGGGGGGGCCCTACAATGAGCAGTTCTTC; CDR3aa: CASIKIHVAGGPYNEQFF; abundance: NA; j_gene: TRBJ2-1; d_gene: TRBD2; len: 18; v_gene: TRBV19
CDR3nt: TGTGCCAGCAGCTATAACAGGGTCGGTCAGCCCCAGCATTTT; CDR3aa: CASSYNRVGQPQHF; abundance: NA; j_gene: TRBJ1-5; d_gene: NA; len: 14; v_gene: TRBV7-2
CDR3nt: TGTGCCAGCAGCCCACGGGGGGCCAACTCCTACGAGCAGTACTTC; CDR3aa: CASSPRGANSYEQYF; abundance: NA; j_gene: TRBJ2-7; d_gene: NA; len: 15; v_gene: TRBV7-9
CDR3nt: TGTGCCAGCTCACCACGGGGGGGTGATGAAAAACTGTTTTTT; CDR3aa: CASSPRGGDEKLFF; abundance: NA; j_gene: TRBJ1-4; d_gene: NA; len: 14; v_gene: TRBV18
CDR3nt: TGTGCCAGTAGCCCGGGACAGGGTCGGGCTAATCAGCCCCAGCATTTT; CDR3aa: CASSPGQGRANQPQHF; abundance: NA; j_gene: TRBJ1-5; d_gene: TRBD1; len: 16; v_gene: TRBV19
CDR3nt: TGCGCCAGCAGCCAAGTTGGAGAGTACCAAGAGACCCAGTACTTC; CDR3aa: CASSQVGEYQETQYF; abundance: NA; j_gene: TRBJ2-5; d_gene: NA; len: 15; v_gene: TRBV4-1
CDR3nt: TGTGCCAGCAGCTTACAAGGGGGTATCGGAAACACCATATATTTT; CDR3aa: CASSLQGGIGNTIYF; abundance: NA; j_gene: TRBJ1-3; d_gene: NA; len: 15; v_gene: TRBV7-2
CDR3nt: TGTGCCAGCACGGACAGGGGGCGGGATGAAAAACTGTTTTTT; CDR3aa: CASTDRGRDEKLFF; abundance: NA; j_gene: TRBJ1-4; d_gene: TRBD1; len: 14; v_gene: TRBV6-5
CDR3nt: TGTGCCAGCAGCCATAATGCACAGCCTCTGGAGCAGTACTTC; CDR3aa: CASSHNAQPLEQYF; abundance: NA; j_gene: TRBJ2-7; d_gene: NA; len: 14; v_gene: TRBV7-9
CDR3nt: TGTGCCAGTAGCCGGGACAGGGGGCTCGATGAGCAGTTCTTC; CDR3aa: CASSRDRGLDEQFF; abundance: NA; j_gene: TRBJ2-1; d_gene: TRBD1; len: 14; v_gene: TRBV19
CDR3nt: TGTGCCAGTAGTGGACAGGGGGGTCAGCCCCAGCATTTT; CDR3aa: CASSGQGGQPQHF; abundance: few; j_gene: TRBJ1-5; d_gene: TRBD1; len: 13; v_gene: TRBV19
CDR3nt: TGTGCCAGCAGCCATACCCCGGTGAGGCCCCAGCATTTT; CDR3aa: CASSHTPVRPQHF; abundance: NA; j_gene: TRBJ1-5; d_gene: NA; len: 13; v_gene: TRBV3-1/TRBV3-2
CDR3nt: TGTGCCAGTAGTATTGATGGACAGGGGGTCTACGAGCAGTACTTC; CDR3aa: CASSIDGQGVYEQYF; abundance: NA; j_gene: TRBJ2-7; d_gene: TRBD1; len: 15; v_gene: TRBV19
CDR3nt: TGTGCCAGCAGCTTGGGTACCAACAGATACGAGCAGTACTTC; CDR3aa: CASSLGTNRYEQYF; abundance: NA; j_gene: TRBJ2-7; d_gene: NA; len: 14; v_gene: TRBV5-6
CDR3nt: TGCGCCAGCACGGACAGAAGGGCGACCCAGTACTTC; CDR3aa: CASTDRRATQYF; abundance: NA; j_gene: TRBJ2-5; d_gene: NA; len: 12; v_gene: TRBV23-1
CDR3nt: TGTGCTTCCCGCGGGGGGGAACTTGATGAAGCTTTCTTT; CDR3aa: CASRGGELDEAFF; abundance: NA; j_gene: TRBJ1-1; d_gene: NA; len: 13; v_gene: TRBV30
CDR3nt: TGTGCCAGCAAGATAACAGGGCAATCCACAGATACGCAGTATTTT; CDR3aa: CASKITGQSTDTQYF; abundance: once; j_gene: TRBJ2-3; d_gene: NA; len: 15; v_gene: TRBV6-5
CDR3nt: TGTGCCAGCAGTGATGGACTAGCGGGGGGGAATACGCAGTATTTT; CDR3aa: CASSDGLAGGNTQYF; abundance: NA; j_gene: TRBJ2-3; d_gene: TRBD2; len: 15; v_gene: TRBV2
CDR3nt: TGTGCCAGCAGCGTCGACAGGGTGGGAGGCTACACCTTC; CDR3aa: CASSVDRVGGYTF; abundance: NA; j_gene: TRBJ1-2; d_gene: TRBD1; len: 13; v_gene: TRBV11-2
CDR3nt: TGTGCCAGCAGCCCACAGGGGGTCTCCTACAATGAGCAGTTCTTC; CDR3aa: CASSPQGVSYNEQFF; abundance: NA; j_gene: TRBJ2-1; d_gene: TRBD1; len: 15; v_gene: TRBV7-3
CDR3nt: TGTGCCATCAGTTCTACAGGGTTGGGTGAGCAGTTCTTC; CDR3aa: CAISSTGLGEQFF; abundance: NA; j_gene: TRBJ2-1; d_gene: NA; len: 13; v_gene: TRBV10-3
CDR3nt: TGTGCCTGGAGTTTACAGGGGGATAACACTGAAGCTTTCTTT; CDR3aa: CAWSLQGDNTEAFF; abundance: NA; j_gene: TRBJ1-1; d_gene: TRBD1; len: 14; v_gene: TRBV30
CDR3nt: TGTGCCAGCAGCGTAGCTGGTGGGCTCGACTATGGCTACACCTTC; CDR3aa: CASSVAGGLDYGYTF; abundance: few; j_gene: TRBJ1-2; d_gene: NA; len: 15; v_gene: TRBV9
CDR3nt: TGTGCCAGCAGCACTAGACAGGGGGGGAACTACGAGCAGTACTTC; CDR3aa: CASSTRQGGNYEQYF; abundance: NA; j_gene: TRBJ2-7; d_gene: TRBD1; len: 15; v_gene: TRBV7-9
CDR3nt: TGTGCCAGCAGCTCTGCCGGGGTTCTGGCCTCGGGGGGAAACACCATATATTTT; CDR3aa: CASSSAGVLASGGNTIYF; abundance: NA; j_gene: TRBJ1-3; d_gene: NA; len: 18; v_gene: TRBV7-9
CDR3nt: TGTGCCAGCAGTTTAGGGGGTACAGGGCGCTTCTCTAACTATGGCTACACCTTC; CDR3aa: CASSLGGTGRFSNYGYTF; abundance: NA; j_gene: TRBJ1-2; d_gene: NA; len: 18; v_gene: TRBV28
CDR3nt: TGCAGTGCTAACAGGGTGGGTGGCTACACCTTC; CDR3aa: CSANRVGGYTF; abundance: NA; j_gene: TRBJ1-2; d_gene: NA; len: 11; v_gene: TRBV20-1
CDR3nt: TGTGCCACCAGCAGACAAACGACAGACACCGAACTGAACACTGAAGCTTTCTTT; CDR3aa: CATSRQTTDTELNTEAFF; abundance: NA; j_gene: TRBJ1-1; d_gene: NA; len: 18; v_gene: TRBV15
CDR3nt: TGTGCCAGCCAGGGGGCCACTGAAGCTTTCTTT; CDR3aa: CASQGATEAFF; abundance: once; j_gene: TRBJ1-1; d_gene: TRBD1; len: 11; v_gene: TRBV6-5
CDR3nt: TGTGCCACCAGCAGAGGGGACAGGGGTGACGGTCAGCCCCAGCATTTT; CDR3aa: CATSRGDRGDGQPQHF; abundance: NA; j_gene: TRBJ1-5; d_gene: TRBD1; len: 16; v_gene: TRBV15
CDR3nt: TGTGCCAGCAGCCACCGGGGATCTGGAAACACCATATATTTT; CDR3aa: CASSHRGSGNTIYF; abundance: NA; j_gene: TRBJ1-3; d_gene: NA; len: 14; v_gene: TRBV28
CDR3nt: TGTGCCAGCGGGACAGCAGGTGGGGACACCATATATTTT; CDR3aa: CASGTAGGDTIYF; abundance: NA; j_gene: TRBJ1-3; d_gene: TRBD1; len: 13; v_gene: TRBV12-3/TRBV12-4
CDR3nt: TGTGCCATCAGCACCGGGACAGGGGTCGGTACTGAAGCTTTCTTT; CDR3aa: CAISTGTGVGTEAFF; abundance: NA; j_gene: TRBJ1-1; d_gene: TRBD1; len: 15; v_gene: TRBV10-3
CDR3nt: TGTGCCAGCAGCTTTGAACGGGGTTATGGCTACACCTTC; CDR3aa: CASSFERGYGYTF; abundance: NA; j_gene: TRBJ1-2; d_gene: NA; len: 13; v_gene: TRBV7-2
CDR3nt: TGTGCCAGCAGTTTATCGAGGATCTCCCGAGAAGCTTTCTTT; CDR3aa: CASSLSRISREAFF; abundance: NA; j_gene: TRBJ1-1; d_gene: NA; len: 14; v_gene: TRBV27
CDR3nt: TGTGCCAGCAGTTTAGCCTACAGGGGTGGCTACACCTTC; CDR3aa: CASSLAYRGGYTF; abundance: NA; j_gene: TRBJ1-2; d_gene: TRBD1; len: 13; v_gene: TRBV12-3/TRBV12-4
CDR3nt: TGTGCCAGCAGACCTCTAGCTCTGGAGACCCAGTACTTC; CDR3aa: CASRPLALETQYF; abundance: once; j_gene: TRBJ2-5; d_gene: NA; len: 13; v_gene: TRBV11-2